Following are 20 T cell receptor beta chains from one sample sequenced in a study of beta chain features in type 1 diabetes. Sequencing targeted expressed TCRB transcripts, as all isolated RNA had been reverse transcribed. Produced via immunoSEQ multiplex PCR; TCRdb's table is partial and in-frame only. This table has about 220,000 clones, roughly a tenth appearing once. The sequencing sample was made of central memory CD4+ T cells from blood. Every receptor here comes from a man between 18 and 29 years old in good health.

This CDR3 reads CASLSSPGTEAFF. CDR3 nucleotides: TGTGCCAGCCTTTCGTCCCCGGGCACTGAAGCTTTCTTT. The rearrangement uses TRBV7-2 and TRBJ1-1, with D unclear. The CDR3 totals 13 residues. Germline CDR1 and CDR2: SGHTA and FQGNSA. Trimming stripped 8 bases from V and 4 bases from J, with 14 bases between.

This clone was recorded a few times. The V and J genes are TRBV4-3 and TRBJ2-1, with D perhaps TRBD2 (5 bases). The CDR3 contains 16 residues. Trimming cost V 1 base and J 2 bases, with 12 bases left between them. Per the germline V gene, CDR1 is LGHNA and CDR2 is YSLEER. This CDR3 is CASSQVTSEPYNEQFF. The CDR3 nucleotides read TGCGCCAGCAGCCAAGTAACTAGTGAGCCCTACAATGAGCAGTTCTTC.

This clone was seen a few times. This sequence joins TRBV7-3 and TRBJ2-1; 8 bases line up with TRBD2. V lost 5 bases to trimming and J lost 8 bases; unmatched junction nucleotides: 11. CDR3 length equals 15 residues. The germline gives CDR1 SGHTA, CDR2 FQGTGA. CDR3 loop: CASSPGGAGADEQFF. The CDR3 DNA is TGTGCCAGCAGCCCCGGGGGGGCGGGAGCGGATGAGCAGTTCTTC.

This clone was seen a few times. This sequence joins TRBV29-1 and TRBJ2-5; tentative D call: TRBD1 (6 bases). CDR1 and CDR2 (germline): SQVTM, ANQGSEA. This CDR3 contains 12 residues. The ends were cut back, 3 bases at V and 1 base at J, with 6 bases in the middle. CDR3 DNA: TGCAGCGTTGAGGGGGCCCAAGAGACCCAGTACTTC. Translation gives CSVEGAQETQYF.

This chain uses TRBV4-2 with TRBJ2-1, with 16 bases lining up with TRBD2. The CDR3 runs 18 residues. CDR1 is LGHNA, CDR2 YNFKEQ, per germline. V lost 0 bases and J lost 10; bases outside the gene matches: 9. The CDR3 reads CASSQEPSGTSGRVEQFF. CDR3 DNA: TGTGCCAGCAGCCAAGAACCGTCTGGGACTAGCGGGAGGGTAGAGCAGTTCTTC.

The chain uses TRBV30 and TRBJ2-1; tentative D call: TRBD2 (6 bases). Germline V gives CDR1 GTSNPN, CDR2 SVGIG (reference sequence). Trimming removed 2 bases at V and 8 bases at J, with 19 bases between. This CDR3 has 15 residues. CDR3 nucleotides: TGTGCCTGGAGTTCTCCGGGACTTCCGTCCCATGAGCAGTTCTTC. Its translation: CAWSSPGLPSHEQFF.

The chain joins TRBV7-2 to TRBJ2-5; 7 bases are a match to TRBD1. The V gene end was trimmed by 3 bases and the J gene end by 0 bases; junction bases not matched to a gene: 1. Germline loops: CDR1 SGHTA, CDR2 FQGNSA. CDR3 size: 14 residues. This CDR3 reads CASSFDRDQETQYF. Here the CDR3 DNA reads TGTGCCAGCAGCTTCGACAGGGACCAAGAGACCCAGTACTTC.

This clone came up a few times. This specimen includes other DNA sequences encoding the same CDR3. The chain recombines TRBV7-2 with TRBJ2-7; D not certain. Germline V gives CDR1 SGHTA, CDR2 FQGNSA. V was clipped by 5 bases and J by 3 bases, with 5 bases between them. The CDR3 has 11 amino acids. Written as DNA, the CDR3 is TGTGCCAGCAGCCTCAACTACGAGCAGTACTTC. Translated: CASSLNYEQYF.

This clone was counted between two and nine times. CDR3 in DNA: TGTGCCAGCAGCTTAGGGAGCGGTTTCAGCACAGATACGCAGTATTTT. Encoded protein: CASSLGSGFSTDTQYF. V usage is TRBV7-2 and J usage is TRBJ2-3; possible D gene TRBD2, 5 bases. Germline V gene sequence: CDR1 SGHTA, CDR2 FQGNSA. This CDR3 is 16 amino acids long. The V and J ends lost 1 base and 0 bases respectively, with 11 bases between them.

The chain is built from TRBV5-1 and TRBJ1-3; D not resolved. The CDR3 consists of 13 residues. Trimming shortened V by 3 bases and J by 7 bases, and 11 bases separated the two germline ends. CDR1 SGHRS and CDR2 YFSETQ come from the germline V gene. CDR3: CASSSEPANTIYF. The CDR3 bases are TGCGCCAGCAGCTCAGAGCCCGCCAACACCATATATTTT.

The chain links TRBV30 to TRBJ2-3, with D unresolved. The CDR3 loop spans 14 amino acids. CDR1 is GTSNPN, CDR2 SVGIG, per germline (reference sequence). V was pared by 5 bases and J by 5 bases, with 17 bases between. The CDR3 spells CAWAHGSWKDTQYF. CDR3 nucleotide sequence: TGTGCCTGGGCCCACGGGTCATGGAAAGATACGCAGTATTTT.

This clone was detected only a few times. The chain has TRBV29-1 and TRBJ1-3, with D hard to call. The CDR3 is 13 amino acids. Per germline, CDR1 SQVTM and CDR2 ANQGSEA. V dropped 1 base and J dropped 14 bases, with 18 bases sitting between them. The CDR3 spells CSVEGLKSGTVYF. CDR3 coding DNA: TGCAGCGTTGAAGGGCTCAAATCAGGAACTGTATATTTT.

The rearrangement links TRBV6-1 to TRBJ2-5; possible D gene TRBD1, 6 bases. Trimming took 3 bases from V and 5 from J, leaving 10 bases between them. The CDR3 consists of 13 residues. Germline-derived CDR1 and CDR2 are MNHNS and SASEGT. The CDR3 DNA reads TGTGCCAGCAGTGAGAACAGGGCCGAGACCCAGTACTTC. This codes for CASSENRAETQYF.

This clone was seen a few times. J is TRBJ2-7 and V is TRBV7-2; no clear D gene. V shed 0 bases and J shed 9 bases, with 6 bases lying between them. The length of the CDR3 is 11 residues. Looked up from germline, CDR1 is SGHTA and CDR2 is FQGNSA. The CDR3 loop is CASSLAEVQYF. The CDR3 region has the DNA TGTGCCAGCAGCTTAGCCGAGGTGCAGTACTTC.

This clone was counted between two and nine times. The chain couples TRBV2 to TRBJ1-1, with 8 bases matching TRBD1. Per the germline V gene, CDR1 is SNHLY and CDR2 is FYNNEI. The CDR3 consists of 15 residues. V trimming: 4 bases; J trimming: 3 bases; junction bases outside the gene matches: 7. The CDR3 is CASSADRAGDTEAFF. CDR3 nucleotides: TGTGCCAGCAGTGCGGACAGGGCGGGGGACACTGAAGCTTTCTTT.

This chain connects TRBV28 to TRBJ2-3, with 10 bases aligning to TRBD2. Unmatched junction bases numbered 6, after V lost 4 bases and J lost 2 bases. Germline-derived CDR1 and CDR2 are MDHEN and SYDVKM. CDR3 length equals 16 residues. As DNA, the CDR3 is TGTGCCAGCAGTTCCCTAGCGGGAGCAGTCACAGATACGCAGTATTTT. Amino acid sequence: CASSSLAGAVTDTQYF. The variable domain in full, with the rest retrieved from reference TRBV28 and TRBJ2-3, is DVKVTQSSRYLVKRTGEKVFLECVQDMDHENMFWYRQDPGLGLRLIYFSYDVKMKEKGDIPEGYSVSREKKERFSLILESASTNQTSMYLCASSSLAGAVTDTQYFGPGTRLTVL.

This chain uses TRBV23-1 with TRBJ1-2, with D unclear. TRBV23-1 is labeled an ORF, and its function is uncertain. This CDR3 is 11 amino acids long. Trimming removed 6 bases from V and 11 bases from J, with 13 bases in between. CDR3 in DNA: TGCGCCAGCAGAGATGTTGGGCGGTACACCTTC. Translation gives CASRDVGRYTF.

V usage is TRBV30 and J usage is TRBJ2-1, with unresolved D. This CDR3 has 14 residues. The V end was cut by 3 bases, the J end by 5 bases, with 14 bases between. Germline V gene sequence: CDR1 GTSNPN, CDR2 SVGIG (reference sequence). The CDR3 loop reads CAWRRLVKDNEQFF. CDR3 DNA sequence: TGTGCCTGGAGAAGGCTAGTCAAAGACAATGAGCAGTTCTTC. Together with reference TRBV30 and TRBJ2-1, the CDR3 gives the full variable domain: SQTIHQWPATLVQPVGSPLSLECTVEGTSNPNLYWYRQAAGRGLQLLFYSVGIGQISSEVPQNLSASRPQDRQFILSSKKLLLSDSGFYLCAWRRLVKDNEQFFGPGTRLTVL.

The table lists this clone with a few counts. The rearrangement joins TRBV28 to TRBJ2-4; TRBD1 aligns across 12 bases. V lost 6 bases and J lost 3; bases outside the gene matches: 18. This CDR3 comprises 20 residues. CDR1 and CDR2 (germline): MDHEN, SYDVKM. DNA of the CDR3: TGTGCCAGCAGCCTCGTGACGGGGACAGGGGGCCGCATTAACAAAAACATTCAGTACTTC. Protein: CASSLVTGTGGRINKNIQYF.

This clone was picked up a small number of times. A read error is possible here, since a much larger clone lies one base away. The identical CDR3 is also encoded by other nucleotide sequences in the sample. The V call is TRBV10-2, the J call TRBJ2-5; D might be TRBD1 or TRBD2, each matching 5 bases. V was clipped by 7 bases and J by 6 bases, with 15 bases between them. Per germline, CDR1 WSHSY and CDR2 SAAADI. This CDR3 spans 13 amino acids. The CDR3 nucleotides read TGCGCCAGCACTACCGGGGCCCGGCAGACCCAGTACTTC. Translation gives CASTTGARQTQYF.